These 17 T cell receptor beta chains came from one sample sequenced in a study of T cell responses to AZD1222 COVID-19 vaccine. Using immunoSEQ multiplex PCR, the repertoire was profiled, and TCRdb retains in-frame clones only, with some absent. The repertoire holds some 130,000 clones, with roughly 90% as singletons. Sample: peripheral blood, taken on day 0 of AZD1222 vaccination. Every receptor here comes from an adult in good health.

The chain links TRBV6-2 or TRBV6-3 to TRBJ1-2; weak D call: TRBD1 (6 bases). The CDR3 runs to 12 residues. Germline V gene sequence: CDR1 MNHEY, CDR2 SVGEGT. Trimming pared 5 bases from V and 5 bases from J, leaving 9 bases between. CDR3 region: CASSGGQYGYTF. In nucleotides, the CDR3 is TGTGCCAGCAGTGGCGGACAGTATGGCTACACCTTC.

V gene TRBV29-1 combines with J gene TRBJ1-2, with 7 positions matching TRBD1. The CDR3 sequence is 12 residues long. Germline CDR1 and CDR2: SQVTM and ANQGSEA. After removal of 5 bases from V and 8 bases from J, the junction contained 8 bases not matched to a gene. The CDR3 coding sequence is TGCAGCGTTCCCGACAGGGTAAGAGGCTACACCTTC. Protein sequence: CSVPDRVRGYTF.

CDR3 nucleotides: TGTGCCAGCAATAACGTCCCTTCCTACGAGCAGTACTTC. Its protein is CASNNVPSYEQYF. The chain carries TRBV11-1 and TRBJ2-7; D ambiguous. The CDR3 consists of 13 residues. V lost 7 bases and J lost 1, with 11 bases in between. CDR1 SGHAT and CDR2 FQDESV come from the germline V gene (reference sequence).

J is TRBJ1-5 and V is TRBV6-5; D remains unclear. Trimming stripped 0 bases from V and 6 bases from J, with 9 bases between. The CDR3 sequence is 14 residues long. Germline CDR1 and CDR2: MNHEY and SVGAGI. The CDR3 coding sequence is TGTGCCAGCAGTTACTCGAGGGATGCTCAGCCCCAGCATTTT. This encodes CASSYSRDAQPQHF.

This clone has a count of ten or more. The chain carries TRBV5-4 and TRBJ1-2; TRBD1 agrees at 7 bases. The germline gives CDR1 SGHNT, CDR2 YYREEE (reference sequence). This CDR3 is built from 13 residues. V lost 4 bases, J lost 6 bases, and 6 bases stayed unmatched. DNA for the CDR3: TGTGCCAGCAGCCACCCGACAGGGAATGGCTACACCTTC. Amino acids: CASSHPTGNGYTF. The variable domain in full, with the rest retrieved from reference TRBV5-4 and TRBJ1-2, is ETGVTQSPTHLIKTRGQQVTLRCSSQSGHNTVSWYQQALGQGPQFIFQYYREEENGRGNFPPRFSGLQFPNYSSELNVNALELDDSALYLCASSHPTGNGYTFGSGTRLTVV.

The chain employs TRBV19 and TRBJ2-2; D is possibly TRBD2 (5 bases). The CDR3 is 14 amino acids. Germline V gene sequence: CDR1 LNHDA, CDR2 SQIVND (reference sequence). Trimming shortened V by 3 bases and J by 7 bases, and 12 bases separated the two germline ends. CDR3 residues: CASSISDRDGELFF. CDR3 nucleotides: TGTGCCAGTAGTATTTCTGACCGGGACGGGGAGCTGTTTTTT.

This chain connects TRBV19 to TRBJ2-1; D not resolved. Germline V gene data show CDR1 as LNHDA and CDR2 as SQIVND (reference sequence). The germline V and J ends were trimmed by 2 bases and 6 bases, with 14 bases remaining between them. This CDR3 spans 15 amino acids. The CDR3 spells CASSITGRKANEQFF. In DNA, the CDR3 is TGTGCCAGTAGTATAACCGGACGAAAGGCCAATGAGCAGTTCTTC.

The rearrangement links TRBV5-4 to TRBJ2-2, with D unclear. This CDR3 has 14 amino acids. CDR1 and CDR2 (germline): SGHNT, YYREEE (reference sequence). The V end lost 3 bases, the J end lost 4 bases, and 10 bases lay between the germline ends. CDR3 sequence: CASSSNTATGELFF. CDR3 nucleotide sequence: TGTGCCAGCAGCTCGAACACAGCCACCGGGGAGCTGTTTTTT.

This chain uses TRBV14 with TRBJ1-1, with D possibly matching TRBD1 (5 bases). V lost 3 bases and J 6 bases, leaving 11 bases between the germline ends. Per germline, CDR1 SGHDN and CDR2 FVKESK. The CDR3 is 13 residues long. The CDR3 DNA follows: TGTGCCAGCAGCCATCGGGGGATCCCTGAAGCTTTCTTT. Translated, it gives CASSHRGIPEAFF.

This chain connects TRBV7-2 to TRBJ2-1; 12 nucleotides match TRBD2. Trimming cost V 2 bases and J 7 bases; bases outside gene matches: 9. The CDR3 length is 17 residues. Germline V gene lookup returns CDR1 SGHTA and CDR2 FQGNSA. As DNA, the CDR3 is TGTGCCAGCAGCTTATCCCCGACTAGCGGGAGAGGGAATGAGCAGTTCTTC. This codes for CASSLSPTSGRGNEQFF. Full variable domain (rest looked up from reference TRBV7-2 and TRBJ2-1): GAGVSQSPSNKVTEKGKDVELRCDPISGHTALYWYRQSLGQGLEFLIYFQGNSAPDKSGLPSDRFSAERTGGSVSTLTIQRTQQEDSAVYLCASSLSPTSGRGNEQFFGPGTRLTVL.

This clone is a singleton in its sample. The chain has TRBV9 and TRBJ1-2; D ambiguous. Trimming took 0 bases from V and 7 from J, leaving 10 bases between them. CDR3 length equals 13 residues. Per the germline V gene, CDR1 is SGDLS and CDR2 is YYNGEE. The CDR3 is CASSVGFGVGYTF. CDR3 DNA: TGTGCCAGCAGCGTAGGGTTTGGGGTTGGCTACACCTTC.

The J gene is TRBJ1-2, the V gene TRBV6-6, with TRBD1 identical over 11 bases. Germline trimming cut 4 bases from V and 4 bases from J; bases unmatched to any gene: 2. The V gene's germline CDR1 is MNHNY and CDR2 SVGAGI (reference sequence). The CDR3 is made up of 14 amino acids. The CDR3 region has the DNA TGTGCCAGCAGTTTGGGGACAGGGGGCTATGGCTACACCTTC. Protein: CASSLGTGGYGYTF.

V and J are TRBV28 and TRBJ1-4; 10 positions agree with TRBD1. V was pared by 9 bases and J by 8 bases, with 15 bases of the junction left unmatched. This CDR3 has 16 amino acids. Germline CDR1 reads MDHEN; CDR2 reads SYDVKM. DNA for the CDR3: TGTGCCAGGCGGGGTCCCGGGACAGGGGTAAACGAAAAACTGTTTTTT. Translation: CARRGPGTGVNEKLFF.

The V call is TRBV27, the J call TRBJ2-7, with 11 positions matching TRBD2. This CDR3 region has 15 residues. CDR1 is MNHEY, CDR2 SMNVEV, per germline (reference sequence). Losses at the gene ends were 6 bases for V and 0 bases for J; bases not matched to a gene: 4. CDR3 residues: CASSVAGGPSYEQYF. The CDR3 DNA reads TGTGCCAGCAGCGTAGCGGGAGGGCCCTCCTACGAGCAGTACTTC.

V gene TRBV20-1 combines with J gene TRBJ1-2; unclear D gene. Germline V gene sequence: CDR1 DFQATT, CDR2 SNEGSKA (reference sequence). The CDR3 contains 10 residues. V lost 3 bases and J lost 7, with 6 bases in between. The CDR3 DNA sequence: TGCAGTGCTAGCTTAAGTGGCTACACCTTC. Translation gives CSASLSGYTF.

The CDR3 DNA reads TGTGCCAGCAGTCCCCCCACAGGGGGCGCAAATGGCTACACCTTC. This translates into CASSPPTGGANGYTF. The rearrangement uses TRBV28 and TRBJ1-2; TRBD1 matches at 9 bases. Trimming removed 5 bases from V and 6 bases from J; junction bases left unmatched: 10. Germline CDR1 and CDR2: MDHEN and SYDVKM. This CDR3 contains 15 residues.

V usage is TRBV7-2 and J usage is TRBJ1-6; no clear D gene. Germline CDR1 is SGHTA and CDR2 is FQGNSA. The CDR3 extends over 15 amino acids. The ends were cut back, 0 bases at V and 9 bases at J, with 12 bases in the middle. CDR3 amino acids: CASSLAVGVVSPLHF. The CDR3 coding sequence is TGTGCCAGCAGCTTAGCGGTTGGGGTTGTTTCACCCCTCCACTTT.